This T cell receptor beta chain was recorded in a study of memory CD4+ T cells and cytomegalovirus serostatus. Whole-study context: Of the healthy Belgian adults, fewer than 10 were CMV seropositive and about two dozen seronegative.

The study, taken as a whole, reports: CD4+ memory repertoires contained about 40% of the 164 reported CMV TCRbeta sequences.

Per the original data handling: After removing out-of-frame reads, 2.3 million or so distinct TCRbeta sequences remained. TCRdb's table, derived via immunoSEQ multiplex PCR, lists solely in-frame clones and lacks some. V, J and clone size are taken as reported in that table, and D and trimming were inferred from the DNA itself. The sample lists 80,000 or so clones, around four fifths occurring once. With regard to this clone: The antigen is undetermined.

The CDR3 has 12 amino acids. CDR1 is SGDLS and CDR2 is YYNGEE in the germline V gene. V was pared by 5 bases and J by 10 bases, with 15 bases between. The sort gate was single viable CD3+CD4+CD8-CD45RO+ cells for memory CD4+ T cells. This receptor was obtained from an adult in good health and CMV-seropositive. Material: memory CD4+ T cells from blood. The rearrangement joins TRBV9 to TRBJ1-2, with D hard to call. The CDR3 coding sequence is TGTGCCAGCAGGGCTTCCGGGTTCGTCTACACCTTC. It translates to CASRASGFVYTF.